Presented here are 11 T cell receptor beta chains from one specimen sequenced in a study of cytomegalovirus exposure and HLA in healthy donors. The PCR contained 60 Vbeta and 13 Jbeta primers. Sequencing was performed with immunoSEQ multiplex PCR; in TCRdb, only in-frame clones are kept and a portion is missing. The top ten hold around 2.1% of the sample, which has 150,000 to 200,000 clones, about 75% seen once. Sample: PBMCs. Receptors were obtained from a female donor in good health and CMV-seronegative.

The rearrangement joins TRBV9 to TRBJ2-7; 10 nucleotides match TRBD1. The CDR3 has 14 residues. V shed 5 bases and J 5 bases; nucleotides not matched to a gene: 7. Looked up from germline, CDR1 is SGDLS and CDR2 is YYNGEE. Here the CDR3 reads CASSPRDRGDEQYF. The CDR3 coding sequence is TGTGCCAGCAGTCCCCGGGACAGGGGAGACGAGCAGTACTTC.

This clone was observed a handful of times. V is TRBV4-1 and J is TRBJ1-2; no clear D. The germline gives CDR1 MGHRA, CDR2 YSYEKL. V lost 7 bases and J 0 bases, leaving 9 bases between the germline ends. This CDR3 is built from 13 residues. DNA of the CDR3: TGCGCCAGCAAGCAACCGTCTAACTATGGCTACACCTTC. It codes for CASKQPSNYGYTF.

The J gene is TRBJ1-3, the V gene TRBV7-9; TRBD1 matches at 7 bases. The CDR3 has 16 residues. V lost 6 bases to trimming and J lost 0 bases; unmatched junction nucleotides: 8. From germline, CDR1 is SEHNR and CDR2 FQNEAQ (reference sequence). CDR3 loop: CASRAIRGTSGNTIYF. Here the CDR3 DNA reads TGTGCCAGCAGGGCTATCAGGGGGACCTCTGGAAACACCATATATTTT.

The chain uses TRBV25-1 and TRBJ1-4; no reliable D call. Trimming stripped 2 bases from V and 2 bases from J, with 12 bases between. Germline V gene data show CDR1 as MGHDK and CDR2 as SYGVNS. The CDR3 extends over 16 amino acids. The CDR3 DNA sequence: TGTGCCAGCAGTGAACCGCGGGGTGGGACTAATGAAAAACTGTTTTTT. Translation: CASSEPRGGTNEKLFF. Together with reference TRBV25-1 and TRBJ1-4, the CDR3 gives the full variable domain: EADIYQTPRYLVIGTGKKITLECSQTMGHDKMYWYQQDPGMELHLIHYSYGVNSTEKGDLSSESTVSRIRTEHFPLTLESARPSHTSQYLCASSEPRGGTNEKLFFGSGTQLSVL.

This sequence joins TRBV29-1 and TRBJ1-1, with no clear D. The CDR3 spans 15 residues. CDR1 and CDR2 from the germline V gene are SQVTM and ANQGSEA. The ends were cut back, 4 bases at V and 4 bases at J, with 19 bases in the middle. CDR3 sequence reads: CSVVKVDWPGTEAFF. In nucleotides, the CDR3 is TGCAGCGTTGTTAAAGTGGATTGGCCGGGCACTGAAGCTTTCTTT.

The V call is TRBV9, the J call TRBJ2-1, with a weak D call TRBD2 (6 bases). CDR1 SGDLS and CDR2 YYNGEE come from the germline V gene. The ends were cut back, 0 bases at V and 4 bases at J, with 11 bases in the middle. The CDR3 contains 15 residues. This chain's CDR3 is CASSVELGGYNEQFF. The DNA of the CDR3 is TGTGCCAGCAGCGTAGAGTTGGGGGGATACAATGAGCAGTTCTTC.

The J gene is TRBJ2-4, the V gene TRBV5-1; D possibly corresponds to TRBD1 (5 bases). Trimming took off 0 bases at V and 1 base at J, with 11 bases between the two ends. The germline V gene has CDR1 SGHRS and CDR2 YFSETQ. The CDR3 consists of 16 residues. CDR3 sequence: CASSLGAGQAKNIQYF. CDR3 DNA sequence: TGCGCCAGCAGCTTGGGGGCAGGGCAGGCCAAAAACATTCAGTACTTC.

This chain joins TRBV30 and TRBJ1-1; 8 bases align to TRBD1. This CDR3 has 13 residues. The germline V gene encodes CDR1 GTSNPN and CDR2 SVGIG (reference sequence). The junction had 4 bases not matched to a gene; V was cut back by 1 base and J by 6 bases. CDR3 region: CAWSENRGSEAFF. The CDR3 nucleotides are TGTGCCTGGAGTGAGAACAGGGGGTCTGAAGCTTTCTTT.

The rearrangement joins TRBV9 to TRBJ1-1, with D possibly being TRBD1 (6 bases). Germline V lookup: CDR1 SGDLS, CDR2 YYNGEE. V was trimmed by 0 bases and J by 5 bases, leaving 14 bases between them. The CDR3 loop spans 15 amino acids. The CDR3 nucleotides read TGTGCCAGCAGCGTAGTTGCAGGGGCGAGGACTGAAGCTTTCTTT. Residues: CASSVVAGARTEAFF. Full variable domain (outside the CDR3, taken from reference TRBV9 and TRBJ1-1): DSGVTQTPKHLITATGQRVTLRCSPRSGDLSVYWYQQSLDQGLQFLIQYYNGEERAKGNILERFSAQQFPDLHSELNLSSLELGDSALYFCASSVVAGARTEAFFGQGTRLTVV.

This clone appeared once. V gene TRBV27 combines with J gene TRBJ1-5; D not certain. The V gene's germline CDR1 is MNHEY and CDR2 SMNVEV (reference sequence). Trimming stripped 3 bases from V and 7 bases from J, with 13 bases between. The CDR3 runs to 14 residues. CDR3 in amino acids: CASSLRAEGQPQHF. As DNA, the CDR3 is TGTGCCAGCAGTTTGAGGGCGGAAGGACAGCCCCAGCATTTT.

This chain links TRBV5-1 with TRBJ1-5; no definite D call. V dropped 2 bases and J dropped 2 bases, with 11 bases sitting between them. The germline gives CDR1 SGHRS, CDR2 YFSETQ. The CDR3 has 15 residues. CDR3 loop: CASSFGPGGNQPQHF. In nucleotides, the CDR3 is TGCGCCAGCAGCTTTGGTCCCGGGGGCAATCAGCCCCAGCATTTT.